The 24 T cell receptor beta chains below were found in one sample sequenced in a study of cytomegalovirus exposure and HLA in healthy donors. It was with 60 Vbeta and 13 Jbeta primers that the PCR ran. Clones were sequenced by immunoSEQ multiplex PCR, and TCRdb holds only the in-frame ones, with some missing. The sample lists around 99,000 clones; about four fifths were seen once. The sample taken for sequencing was PBMCs. The receptors here all came from a man in his thirties or forties in good health and CMV-seropositive.

The sample holds a few counts of this clone. This sequence joins TRBV6-5 and TRBJ2-3; TRBD1 matches 8 bases. The CDR3 runs 15 residues. V trimming: 5 bases; J trimming: 1 base; junction bases outside the gene matches: 5. The germline gives CDR1 MNHEY, CDR2 SVGAGI. CDR3 loop: CASSITGGGTDTQYF. DNA for the CDR3: TGTGCCAGCAGTATCACAGGGGGAGGCACAGATACGCAGTATTTT.

The gene calls are TRBV11-3 and TRBJ2-1, with 11 bases aligning to TRBD2. This CDR3 is built from 17 residues. J was trimmed by 8 bases and V by 3 bases; bases with no gene match: 12. Germline CDR1 SGHNT, CDR2 YENEEA. CDR3 DNA sequence: TGTGCCAGCAGCTTGCATAGCGGGGGGGCCTCGGAGGATGAGCAGTTCTTC. Encoded protein: CASSLHSGGASEDEQFF.

This chain connects TRBV28 to TRBJ1-4; D not resolved. Germline V gene lookup returns CDR1 MDHEN and CDR2 SYDVKM. V was pared by 7 bases and J by 0 bases, with 12 bases between. This CDR3 is 15 amino acids long. The DNA of the CDR3 is TGTGCCAGCAACGGAGCTTCTACAACTAATGAAAAACTGTTTTTT. Translating gives CASNGASTTNEKLFF. The full variable domain, rest sourced from reference TRBV28 and TRBJ1-4, is DVKVTQSSRYLVKRTGEKVFLECVQDMDHENMFWYRQDPGLGLRLIYFSYDVKMKEKGDIPEGYSVSREKKERFSLILESASTNQTSMYLCASNGASTTNEKLFFGSGTQLSVL.

The chain joins TRBV19 to TRBJ2-2, with 7 bases that match TRBD1. V trimming: 4 bases; J trimming: 4 bases; junction bases outside the gene matches: 9. Germline loops: CDR1 LNHDA, CDR2 SQIVND (reference sequence). The length of the CDR3 is 16 residues. The CDR3 nucleotides read TGTGCCAGTAGTACCTCCTCGGGACAGACCACCGGGGAGCTGTTTTTT. Protein sequence: CASSTSSGQTTGELFF. The full variable domain, with the rest looked up from reference TRBV19 and TRBJ2-2, is DGGITQSPKYLFRKEGQNVTLSCEQNLNHDAMYWYRQDPGQGLRLIYYSQIVNDFQKGDIAEGYSVSREKKESFPLTVTSAQKNPTAFYLCASSTSSGQTTGELFFGEGSRLTVL.

The chain couples TRBV19 to TRBJ1-2; 9 nucleotides match TRBD1. The CDR3 runs to 17 residues. V was clipped by 5 bases and J by 0 bases; unmatched bases: 10. Germline V lookup: CDR1 LNHDA, CDR2 SQIVND (reference sequence). CDR3 DNA sequence: TGTGCCAGTAGTCTATTGGACAGGGGCGTTGCTAACTATGGCTACACCTTC. Translating it yields CASSLLDRGVANYGYTF.

This chain connects TRBV25-1 to TRBJ1-1; 9 nucleotides match TRBD1. From germline, CDR1 is MGHDK and CDR2 SYGVNS. V lost 1 base to trimming and J lost 8 bases; unmatched junction nucleotides: 2. The CDR3 has 13 residues. CDR3 sequence reads: CASSESGTGEAFF. CDR3 DNA: TGTGCCAGCAGTGAATCAGGGACAGGGGAAGCTTTCTTT.

This sequence joins TRBV4-2 and TRBJ2-3, with 13 bases lining up with TRBD2. V gave up 1 base and J gave up 4 bases; unmatched junction bases: 14. This CDR3 comprises 20 residues. Germline loops: CDR1 LGHNA, CDR2 YNFKEQ. This CDR3 is CASSQGGTSGAYWEADTQYF. DNA for the CDR3: TGTGCCAGCAGCCAAGGGGGGACTAGCGGGGCCTACTGGGAGGCAGATACGCAGTATTTT.

This clone was observed a single time. The rearrangement uses TRBV7-3 and TRBJ2-3; 8 nucleotides line up with TRBD2. The length of the CDR3 is 16 residues. The ends lost 2 bases at V and 4 bases at J; junction bases unmatched: 8. Germline assignment: CDR1 SGHTA and CDR2 FQGTGA. In nucleotides, the CDR3 is TGTGCCAGCAGCTTATCCGGGGGGGCCGGTGCAGATACGCAGTATTTT. Its protein is CASSLSGGAGADTQYF.

The V call is TRBV7-8, the J call TRBJ2-1, with D perhaps matching TRBD1 (6 bases). V gave up 4 bases and J gave up 2 bases, with 15 bases separating them. CDR1 is SGHVS and CDR2 is FQNEAQ in the germline V gene. This CDR3 is built from 16 residues. CDR3 protein: CASSSLQGSAYNEQFF. DNA for the CDR3: TGTGCCAGCAGCTCCCTTCAGGGGTCCGCCTACAATGAGCAGTTCTTC.

This clone was recorded a few times. This chain connects TRBV18 to TRBJ2-7; 8 bases are a match to TRBD1. V was clipped by 0 bases and J by 2 bases; unmatched bases: 6. Germline V CDR1 and CDR2: KGHSH, LQKENI. CDR3 length equals 16 residues. Here the CDR3 reads CASSPPSTDRAYEQYF. CDR3 nucleotides: TGTGCCAGCTCACCACCTTCTACGGACAGGGCCTACGAGCAGTACTTC.

The rearrangement links TRBV5-1 to TRBJ2-3, with a possible D match to TRBD2 (5 bases). V was cut by 0 bases and J by 0 bases, with 8 bases left in between. The CDR3 has 15 amino acids. Per germline, CDR1 SGHRS and CDR2 YFSETQ. CDR3: CASSLVAFSTDTQYF. The DNA for the CDR3 is TGCGCCAGCAGCTTGGTAGCGTTTAGCACAGATACGCAGTATTTT.

The rearrangement uses TRBV5-4 and TRBJ2-7; 7 bases align to TRBD1. The V and J ends lost 3 bases and 3 bases, in that order; junction bases with no gene match: 12. The germline gives CDR1 SGHNT, CDR2 YYREEE (reference sequence). There are 16 residues in the CDR3. DNA of the CDR3: TGTGCCAGCAGCTCCGTCCCCCGGGACAGAGACTACGAGCAGTACTTC. This translates into CASSSVPRDRDYEQYF.

The chain employs TRBV6-5 and TRBJ1-2, with 7 nucleotides matching TRBD1. V lost 5 bases and J lost 4; bases outside the gene matches: 1. The CDR3 length is 12 residues. The germline V gene has CDR1 MNHEY and CDR2 SVGAGI. The CDR3, as DNA: TGTGCCAGCAGTGGGGACAGCTATGGCTACACCTTC. This sequence encodes CASSGDSYGYTF.

This clone has more than one count but fewer than ten. The chain couples TRBV2 to TRBJ1-6; 8 bases align to TRBD1. After removal of 5 bases from V and 7 bases from J, the junction contained 7 bases not matched to a gene. In germline, CDR1 is SNHLY, CDR2 FYNNEI. The CDR3 loop spans 15 amino acids. The CDR3 region has the DNA TGTGCCAGCAGTTACCCAACAGGGGGGAATTCACCCCTCCACTTT. Its protein product is CASSYPTGGNSPLHF.

This clone has a handful of counts. The chain recombines TRBV19 with TRBJ1-2; D unresolved. There are 14 residues in the CDR3. The germline gives CDR1 LNHDA, CDR2 SQIVND (reference sequence). V was pared by 2 bases and J by 1 base, with 8 bases between. CDR3: CASSIRNSNYGYTF. The CDR3, as DNA: TGTGCCAGTAGTATACGGAACAGTAACTATGGCTACACCTTC.

The chain is built from TRBV6-5 and TRBJ1-1; TRBD1 matches 7 bases. V lost 7 bases and J lost 3; bases outside the gene matches: 5. Germline-derived CDR1 and CDR2 are MNHEY and SVGAGI. CDR3 size: 13 residues. The CDR3 reads CASTLQGDTEAFF. The DNA for the CDR3 is TGTGCCAGCACTTTGCAGGGGGACACTGAAGCTTTCTTT.

This clone was picked up a small number of times. The J gene is TRBJ1-5, the V gene TRBV6-1; unclear D gene. This CDR3 comprises 13 residues. CDR1 and CDR2 (germline): MNHNS, SASEGT. Between the trimmed V and J ends, which lost 1 base and 6 bases, there was a span of 7 bases. CDR3 sequence: CASSEVAFQPQHF. The CDR3 DNA reads TGTGCCAGCAGTGAAGTAGCGTTTCAGCCCCAGCATTTT.

The chain has TRBV30 and TRBJ2-1; TRBD1 might be the D (6 bases). CDR3 length equals 12 residues. V lost 0 bases, J lost 16 bases, and 16 bases lay in between. The V gene's germline CDR1 is GTSNPN and CDR2 SVGIG (reference sequence). CDR3 region: CAWSVQTGIHFF. In DNA form, the CDR3 reads TGTGCCTGGAGTGTACAGACAGGCATCCATTTCTTC.

This clone was counted only a few times. V usage is TRBV5-6 and J usage is TRBJ1-2, with 7 positions matching TRBD1. V lost 4 bases to trimming and J lost 0 bases; unmatched junction nucleotides: 6. This CDR3 comprises 15 residues. From germline, CDR1 is SGHDT and CDR2 YYEEEE. The CDR3 DNA is TGTGCCAGCAGCCCACAGGGGCCCACTAACTATGGCTACACCTTC. This gives the protein CASSPQGPTNYGYTF.

The chain combines TRBV9 with TRBJ2-2; TRBD2 matches at 10 bases. The V segment lost 3 bases and the J segment 4 bases; nucleotides outside the gene matches: 12. The CDR3 spans 18 residues. Looked up from germline, CDR1 is SGDLS and CDR2 is YYNGEE. CDR3 DNA sequence: TGTGCCAGCAGCGGACGGGAAGCAGCGGGGGGGCTCACCGGGGAGCTGTTTTTT. Translated, it gives CASSGREAAGGLTGELFF.

Only one count was recorded for this clone. The CDR3 DNA sequence: TGTGCCAGCAACTCACTAGCGGGGGGCAGGGAGACCCAGTACTTC. It is translated as CASNSLAGGRETQYF. The chain combines TRBV6-1 with TRBJ2-5, with 12 bases matching TRBD2. With V trimmed by 7 bases and J by 5 bases, 8 bases remained unmatched. The CDR3 has 15 residues. Per the germline V gene, CDR1 is MNHNS and CDR2 is SASEGT.

This rearrangement joins TRBV4-1 to TRBJ2-7; D may be TRBD1 (5 bases). The CDR3 loop spans 15 amino acids. Germline V gives CDR1 MGHRA, CDR2 YSYEKL. The V end was cut by 0 bases, the J end by 7 bases, with 16 bases between. The CDR3 reads CASSQDRQGLMEQYF. CDR3 coding DNA: TGCGCCAGCAGCCAAGATCGGCAGGGCCTAATGGAGCAGTACTTC.

The rearrangement joins TRBV29-1 to TRBJ2-5; unclear D gene. The CDR3 is made up of 11 amino acids. Between the trimmed V and J ends, which lost 4 bases and 4 bases, there was a span of 7 bases. In germline, CDR1 is SQVTM, CDR2 ANQGSEA. CDR3 amino acids: CSVVAVETQYF. CDR3 sequence (DNA): TGCAGCGTTGTGGCCGTAGAGACCCAGTACTTC.

This clone was observed a few times. V is TRBV9 and J is TRBJ1-1, with D unresolved. This CDR3 contains 13 residues. The germline V and J ends were trimmed by 5 bases and 1 base, with 9 bases remaining between them. Germline lookup yields CDR1 SGDLS and CDR2 YYNGEE. The CDR3 here is CASSKNGNTEAFF. The CDR3 DNA reads TGTGCCAGCAGTAAGAACGGGAACACTGAAGCTTTCTTT.